This is a list of T cell receptor beta chains from one sample in a study of blood T cell repertoires in COVID-19. Method: immunoSEQ multiplex PCR; TCRdb's copy keeps in-frame clones and lacks some. Seen here are roughly 220,000 clones, 84% observed once, and the top ten hold approximately 5%. Input material: peripheral blood. The origin of the receptors is an older woman who had recovered from COVID-19. CDR3s include the opening cysteine and the closing phenylalanine or tryptophan. Each record gives: D gene, V gene, clone size, J gene, CDR3 DNA, CDR3 protein. D genes are given only for firm matches. Clone size appears in some rows only: once, few, many, or a class for an expanded clone.

-	TRBV21-1	few	TRBJ2-3	TGTGCCAGCAGCAATGCTGAGGGCACAGATACGCAGTATTTT	CASSNAEGTDTQYF
TRBD1	TRBV7-9	-	TRBJ1-2	TGTGCCAGCAGCTTCGGACAGGGGTATGGCTACACCTTC	CASSFGQGYGYTF
TRBD1	TRBV27	few	TRBJ1-6	TGTGCCAGCAGTTTAGACAGGGCTGATGCAGGTTCCCTCCACTTT	CASSLDRADAGSLHF
TRBD1	TRBV5-1	-	TRBJ2-1	TGCGCCAGCAGCCCCGGGGGGACAGGGGACAATGAGCAGTTCTTC	CASSPGGTGDNEQFF
TRBD1	TRBV5-1	-	TRBJ1-4	TGCGCCAGCAGACCCGGGACAGGGTTAAATGAAAAACTGTTTTTT	CASRPGTGLNEKLFF
TRBD2	TRBV4-3	-	TRBJ2-7	TGCGCCAGCAGCCAAGATCTCGGGGAGGGTTACGAGCAGTACTTC	CASSQDLGEGYEQYF
TRBD1	TRBV30	once	TRBJ2-5	TGTGCCCGGGAACAGGGGACCGGGGAGACCCAGTACTTC	CAREQGTGETQYF
-	TRBV19	-	TRBJ2-2	TGTGCCAGTAGTCCTGACAGGTTCACCGGGGAGCTGTTTTTT	CASSPDRFTGELFF
-	TRBV15	-	TRBJ2-2	TGTGCCACCAGCACCAGGGTAAACACCGGGGAGCTGTTTTTT	CATSTRVNTGELFF
-	TRBV2	-	TRBJ2-4	TGTGCCAGCACCGGAGGCAGGTCCCTAGCCAAAAACATTCAGTACTTC	CASTGGRSLAKNIQYF
TRBD2	TRBV4-1	-	TRBJ2-5	TGCGCCAGCAGCCAAGGCCCGGGACTAGGCATTGGGGAGACCCAGTACTTC	CASSQGPGLGIGETQYF
-	TRBV10-2	-	TRBJ2-5	TGCGCCAGCAGTGATCCTAGTTTAGAGACCCAGTACTTC	CASSDPSLETQYF
-	TRBV7-2	-	TRBJ2-7	TGTGCCAGCAGCATCATTCCGGGACTGGTCTACGAGCAGTACTTC	CASSIIPGLVYEQYF
TRBD2	TRBV10-3	-	TRBJ2-7	TGTGCCATCAGTGAGTCAGGAGCGGGGGGCACCTACGAGCAGTACTTC	CAISESGAGGTYEQYF
TRBD1	TRBV14	-	TRBJ1-1	TGTGCCAGCAGCCCCATAGGGTCGACAGGGTCAGCTTTCTTT	CASSPIGSTGSAFF
-	TRBV4-1	once	TRBJ1-1	TGCGCCAGCAGCCAAGCGGAGAGCACTGAAGCTTTCTTT	CASSQAESTEAFF
-	TRBV24-1	-	TRBJ2-3	TGTGCCACCAGCGGGGTCGGCACAGATACGCAGTATTTT	CATSGVGTDTQYF
-	TRBV5-1	-	TRBJ1-1	TGCGCCAGCAGCTTGGCCGCACGGTCGAACACTGAAGCTTTCTTT	CASSLAARSNTEAFF
TRBD1	TRBV6-5	-	TRBJ2-5	TGTGCCAGCAGTCCAACCTGGACAGGGCGAGAGACCCAGTACTTC	CASSPTWTGRETQYF
-	TRBV19	once	TRBJ1-6	TGTGCCAGTAGTATAGGATGGAGAAACTTAAGAGATTCACCCCTCCACTTT	CASSIGWRNLRDSPLHF
-	TRBV27	once	TRBJ2-7	TGTGCCAGCAGGGGCACATCGTACGAGCAGTACTTC	CASRGTSYEQYF
-	TRBV7-2	-	TRBJ2-7	TGTGCCAGCAGCTTAGTGAGCGGGCCTTACGAGCAGTACTTC	CASSLVSGPYEQYF
TRBD2	TRBV6-5	once	TRBJ2-7	TGTGCCAGCAACCGCGGGGGGGGCCGGTACGAGCAGTACTTC	CASNRGGGRYEQYF
TRBD2	TRBV7-3	-	TRBJ2-2	TGTGCCAGCAGCGAAGCGGGGGGCACCGGGGAGCTGTTTTTT	CASSEAGGTGELFF
TRBD1	TRBV18	-	TRBJ1-2	TGTGCCAGCTCACCGAGGGACAGACTCTCTGGCTACACCTTC	CASSPRDRLSGYTF
-	TRBV5-1	-	TRBJ1-1	TGCGCCAGTTTCGATCAGGGTAACACTGAAGCTTTCTTT	CASFDQGNTEAFF
-	TRBV4-1	once	TRBJ2-3	TGCGCCAGCAGCCCGAGGGGGGCGGGGGGCACAGATACGCAGTATTTT	CASSPRGAGGTDTQYF
TRBD1	TRBV3-1/TRBV3-2	-	TRBJ1-1	TGTGCCAGCAGCCATGACAGGGCTGAAGCTTTCTTT	CASSHDRAEAFF
-	TRBV19	-	TRBJ2-7	TGTGCCAGTAGTATAGAGGCAGGCAGATACTACGAGCAGTACTTC	CASSIEAGRYYEQYF
-	TRBV19	-	TRBJ1-2	TGTGCCAGTACCCTGAGAGGGGGTTTAACCTATGGCTACACCTTC	CASTLRGGLTYGYTF
TRBD2	TRBV11-2	-	TRBJ2-5	TGTGCCAGCAGCTTCGGGACTAGCGGAGAGACCCAGTACTTC	CASSFGTSGETQYF
-	TRBV4-1	-	TRBJ1-5	TGCGCCAGCAGCCCAGAGGGCCAGGGGTTGGGTCAGCCCCAGCATTTT	CASSPEGQGLGQPQHF
TRBD2	TRBV11-2	once	TRBJ2-3	TGTGCCAGCAGCCCTACCGGGGGGTTCGCAGATACGCAGTATTTT	CASSPTGGFADTQYF
TRBD2	TRBV2	-	TRBJ2-3	TGTGCCAGCAGTTTGACTAGCGGGGACCCCACAGATACGCAGTATTTT	CASSLTSGDPTDTQYF
-	TRBV12-3/TRBV12-4	-	TRBJ2-5	TGTGCCAGCAGTTTCTACGGGGAGACCCAGTACTTC	CASSFYGETQYF
-	TRBV2	-	TRBJ1-5	TGTGCCAGCAGTGTAAGGGGTGTTGGCAATCAGCCCCAGCATTTT	CASSVRGVGNQPQHF
TRBD2	TRBV2	-	TRBJ2-4	TGTGCCAGCAGTGAGGCCAGCGGGGGAGTTTGGGATAACATTCAGTACTTC	CASSEASGGVWDNIQYF
-	TRBV27	-	TRBJ1-5	TGTGCCAGCGGTAGGGGAACTAGCAATCAGCCCCAGCATTTT	CASGRGTSNQPQHF
TRBD1	TRBV5-6	-	TRBJ1-2	TGTGCCAGCAGCTTCGACCGGACAGGGCAAGCTAACTATGGCTACACCTTC	CASSFDRTGQANYGYTF
TRBD1	TRBV19	-	TRBJ1-1	TGTGCCAGTAGAAAACTTTCCGGGACAGGGAACACTGAAGCTTTCTTT	CASRKLSGTGNTEAFF
-	TRBV6-5	-	TRBJ1-2	TGTGCCAGCAGTACAATAACAGGGACGAGCTATGGCTACACCTTC	CASSTITGTSYGYTF
-	TRBV2	-	TRBJ1-6	TGTGCCAGCTCCCTGAGAGATTCACCCCTCCACTTT	CASSLRDSPLHF
-	TRBV19	-	TRBJ1-2	TGTGCCAGTAGTTTCAGGTCTAACTATGGCTACACCTTC	CASSFRSNYGYTF
TRBD1	TRBV19	-	TRBJ1-6	TGTGCCAGTAGTATCTCCCCGGGACAGGGGCAATCACCCCTCCACTTT	CASSISPGQGQSPLHF
TRBD2	TRBV12-3/TRBV12-4	once	TRBJ2-7	TGTGCCAGTAGCGGGGGGTCCACCTACGAGCAGTACTTC	CASSGGSTYEQYF
-	TRBV5-1	-	TRBJ1-1	TGCGCCAGCGCCCGGGACACTGAAGCTTTCTTT	CASARDTEAFF
TRBD2	TRBV12-5	-	TRBJ2-1	TGTGCTAGTGGTTTGGTAGGGTCGGGACTAGGGGACAATGAGCAGTTCTTC	CASGLVGSGLGDNEQFF
TRBD2	TRBV4-1	-	TRBJ2-1	TGCGCCAGCAGCACCCGGGATGGGATCGGGGGGGCCCAGTTCTTC	CASSTRDGIGGAQFF
TRBD1	TRBV5-4	few	TRBJ1-4	TGTGCCAGCAGCTTAAACAGGGGAACTAATGAAAAACTGTTTTTT	CASSLNRGTNEKLFF
-	TRBV12-3/TRBV12-4	-	TRBJ2-7	TGTGCCAGCAGCCTGGCGGACGAGCAGTACTTC	CASSLADEQYF
TRBD2	TRBV30	-	TRBJ2-3	TGTGCCTGGAGTTTCCTTAGCGGGGGGCCAGATACGCAGTATTTT	CAWSFLSGGPDTQYF
TRBD1	TRBV27	-	TRBJ2-2	TGTGCCAGCAGTCGGACAGGGAGAACCGGGGAGCTGTTTTTT	CASSRTGRTGELFF
-	TRBV30	-	TRBJ2-5	TGTGCCGGCACCCCCGGGACACAAGAGACCCAGTACTTC	CAGTPGTQETQYF
TRBD2	TRBV7-3	few	TRBJ2-1	TGTGCCAGCAGCTTAAGTGGCCTAGCGGGGGATGAGCAGTTCTTC	CASSLSGLAGDEQFF
TRBD1	TRBV5-1	few	TRBJ1-1	TGCGCCAGCAGCCCGGGACAGGGACGGAACACTGAAGCTTTCTTT	CASSPGQGRNTEAFF